Listed below are T cell receptor beta chains from one sample, sequenced in a study of beta chain features in type 1 diabetes. Sequencing used immunoSEQ multiplex PCR; TCRdb keeps in-frame clones, though not all of them. Of about 120,000 clones in the sample, 17% were seen once. Sequenced material: central memory CD4+ T cells from blood. These receptors all stem from a man aged 18 to 29 with type 1 diabetes. The CDR3 runs from the conserved cysteine through the conserved F or W. D genes are given only for firm matches. Clone size is given for some rows only: seen once, a few or many times, or a class if the clone is expanded.

>TRBV14|TRBJ2-1|.|once
TGTGCCAGCAGCTACCTCGGAGGGGCCTCCTACAATGAGCAGTTCTTC
CASSYLGGASYNEQFF
>TRBV30|TRBJ2-7|TRBD1|.
TGTGCCTGGGTCGGGACAGCTTACGAGCAGTACTTC
CAWVGTAYEQYF
>TRBV18|TRBJ2-1|.|.
TGTGCCAGCAATGGCAATGAGCAGTTCTTC
CASNGNEQFF
>TRBV5-1|TRBJ2-1|.|.
TGCGCCAGCAGCTTGCAGGGCCCACGAAATGAGCAGTTCTTC
CASSLQGPRNEQFF
>TRBV2|TRBJ1-2|.|few
TGTGCCAGCAGTCCCACGGACTCAGGGGATGGCTACACCTTC
CASSPTDSGDGYTF
>TRBV2|TRBJ2-7|TRBD2|few
TGTGCCAGCAGTGAACTAGCGGGAGGGCTTTACGAGCAGTACTTC
CASSELAGGLYEQYF
>TRBV2|TRBJ1-4|.|few
TGTGCCAGCAGTGAATCCCAGCCGCTTAATGAAAAACTGTTTTTT
CASSESQPLNEKLFF
>TRBV30|TRBJ1-1|.|.
TGTGCCTGGAGTGGGCAGGGAAGCACTGAAGCTTTCTTT
CAWSGQGSTEAFF
>TRBV18|TRBJ1-3|.|few
TGTGCCAGCTCACCCTTTAGGGGCACTGGAAACACCATATATTTT
CASSPFRGTGNTIYF
>TRBV25-1|TRBJ2-7|.|.
TGTGCCAGCAGTATAACCGCCAGCGTTTACGAGCAGTACTTC
CASSITASVYEQYF
>TRBV29-1|TRBJ1-4|TRBD1|.
TGCAGCGTTCGGACAGGGGAGGTTGAAAAACTGTTTTTT
CSVRTGEVEKLFF
>TRBV10-1|TRBJ2-3|.|many
TGCGCCAGCAGCCATGAGACAGATACGCAGTATTTT
CASSHETDTQYF
>TRBV7-3|TRBJ1-6|.|many
TGTGCCAGCAGCTTGGGGGTTAATTCACCCCTCCACTTT
CASSLGVNSPLHF
>TRBV6-5|TRBJ1-2|TRBD1|.
TGTGCCAGCAGAAAGACAGGGGGAAAGTATGGCTACACCTTC
CASRKTGGKYGYTF
>TRBV28|TRBJ2-7|TRBD2|.
TGTGCCAGCAGTCTCTCCGGACTAGCGGGGCTGCATCCCTACGAGCAGTACTTC
CASSLSGLAGLHPYEQYF
>TRBV7-9|TRBJ2-4|.|.
TGTGCCAGCAGCTTCGAGGGGGAAAACATTCAGTACTTC
CASSFEGENIQYF
>TRBV6-5|TRBJ2-4|.|.
TGTGCCAGCAGTTACTCGCCCGGGCGCGGGAACATTCAGTACTTC
CASSYSPGRGNIQYF
>TRBV4-2|TRBJ1-1|.|.
TGTGCCAGCAGCCAAGAACGGCGGAACACTGAAGCTTTCTTT
CASSQERRNTEAFF
>TRBV27|TRBJ2-3|TRBD1|few
TGTGCCAGCAGTTTATTTAGGACAGGGGGGAGCACAGATACGCAGTATTTT
CASSLFRTGGSTDTQYF
>TRBV7-3|TRBJ2-4|TRBD2|once
TGTGCCAGCAGTCCGACTAGCGGGGGAAACATTCAGTACTTC
CASSPTSGGNIQYF
>TRBV7-2|TRBJ2-4|.|.
TGTGCCAGCAGCTCTCAGGGGAGGTTTGACATTCAGTACTTC
CASSSQGRFDIQYF
>TRBV28|TRBJ1-4|TRBD1|.
TGTGCCAGCAAAACAGGGGGCGAGAGGGTTTGGGAAAAACTGTTTTTT
CASKTGGERVWEKLFF